This T cell receptor beta chain was observed in a study of human T cells and chemical hapten exposure. About the research overall: Alopecia areata, totalis or universalis was found in mostly female patients.

The germline V gene encodes CDR1 MNHEY and CDR2 SMNVEV (reference sequence). The CDR3 is 14 amino acids. Deletions cut 2 bases from V and 7 bases from J, with 14 bases between. The sample's time point: pre-sensitization, week 0. Treatment: therapeutic diphenylcyclopropenone sensitization with weekly scalp DPC. The study, taken as a whole, reports: Expanded TCRs made up significantly more big CDR3 similarity clusters than controls did.

TCRdb analysed the RACE reads with MiXCR anew, one entry per CDR3 protein. The table has around 330,000 distinct CDR3 sequences, around 5.5% seen once; the top ten hold over 6.5%. This clonotype has ten or more counts. The target antigen is unknown. This specimen was whole blood, taken in connection with sensitization to the hapten diphenylcyclopropenone (DPC). The source is a woman aged 18-29 years with alopecia areata. Some clones in this sample may be carry-over from other donors' samples. The gene calls are TRBV27 and TRBJ1-2; D may be TRBD1 (5 bases). The CDR3 coding sequence is TGTGCCAGCAGTTTAATGGCAGGGCTCCTTGGCTACACCTTC. The encoded protein is CASSLMAGLLGYTF.